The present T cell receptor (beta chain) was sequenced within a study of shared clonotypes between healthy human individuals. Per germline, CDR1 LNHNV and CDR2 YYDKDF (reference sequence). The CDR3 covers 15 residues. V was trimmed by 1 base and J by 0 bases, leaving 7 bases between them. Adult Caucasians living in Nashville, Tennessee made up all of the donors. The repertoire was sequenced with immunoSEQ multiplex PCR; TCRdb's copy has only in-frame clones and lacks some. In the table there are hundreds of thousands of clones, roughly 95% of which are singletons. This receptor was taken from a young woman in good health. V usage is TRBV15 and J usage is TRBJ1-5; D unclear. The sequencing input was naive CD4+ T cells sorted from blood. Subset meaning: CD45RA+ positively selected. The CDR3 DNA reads TGTGCCACCAGCAGAGCGGACGGTAGCAATCAGCCCCAGCATTTT. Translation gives CATSRADGSNQPQHF.